This T cell receptor beta chain was documented in a study of T cell responses to AZD1222 COVID-19 vaccine. Profiling relied on immunoSEQ multiplex PCR, and the TCRdb table lists in-frame clones only, not all of them. The sample holds some 40,000 clones, 88% seen once. The germline V gene has CDR1 ENHRY and CDR2 SYGVKD. This CDR3 has 13 residues. V lost 7 bases to trimming and J lost 3 bases, with 13 bases between them. Study-level results: Baseline seropositives among AZD1222 recipients totaled only 5 or 6. Reports indicate that nearly half of spike-specific TCRs are directed at unmutated variant regions. Donor demographics were predominantly white British with a female majority; clonal diversity may be underestimated.

On this clone: Its antigen is unknown.

The clonotype comes from an adult who received the MenACWY meningococcal vaccine as a control. Material: peripheral blood, obtained 28 days after the second dose of the MenACWY control vaccine. The rearrangement uses TRBV10-3 and TRBJ2-7; no definite D call. CDR3 loop: CAINAGRSYEQYF. DNA of the CDR3: TGTGCCATCAATGCAGGACGGAGCTACGAGCAGTACTTC.